Below are 16 T cell receptor beta chains sequenced from a single sample in a study of human T cells and chemical hapten exposure. Time point reported: patch test 1, 2 weeks after DPC sensitization. Specified treatment: therapeutic diphenylcyclopropenone sensitization with weekly scalp DPC. TCRdb independently ran MiXCR on the RACE reads; one entry per CDR3 protein. The sample includes 370,000 or so distinct CDR3 sequences, more than 4.5% of them seen just once. Sequences were derived from whole blood, sampled in connection with sensitization to the hapten diphenylcyclopropenone (DPC). The receptors come from a woman aged 50 to 60 with alopecia areata. Some clones in this sample may be carry-over from other donors' samples.

The V and J genes are TRBV29-1 and TRBJ2-5, with TRBD2 matching over 7 bases. This CDR3 comprises 12 residues. The junction had 4 bases not matched to a gene; V was cut back by 5 bases and J by 4 bases. The germline CDR1 and CDR2 sequences are SQVTM and ANQGSEA. CDR3 loop: CSVTGTTETQYF. The CDR3 DNA reads TGCAGCGTTACCGGGACTACAGAGACCCAGTACTTC.

This clonotype was seen at least ten times. The chain has TRBV24-1 and TRBJ1-4; D not resolved. CDR3 size: 17 residues. V was clipped by 3 bases and J by 0 bases, with 13 bases between them. The germline CDR1 and CDR2 sequences are KGHDR and SFDVKD. CDR3 in DNA: TGTGCCACCAGTGATCGGCGGACCCTCGCAACTAATGAAAAACTGTTTTTT. Translated, it gives CATSDRRTLATNEKLFF.

This clonotype showed up many times. This chain joins TRBV5-1 and TRBJ2-3; TRBD1 aligns across 8 bases. The germline V gene has CDR1 SGHRS and CDR2 YFSETQ. CDR3 length equals 14 residues. Trimming at V came to 2 bases and at J to 3 bases, leaving 2 bases not matched to a gene. CDR3 in amino acids: CASSFRQGTDTQYF. DNA of the CDR3: TGCGCCAGCAGCTTTAGACAGGGGACAGATACGCAGTATTTT.

The rearrangement uses TRBV2 and TRBJ2-3; TRBD2 agrees at 7 bases. The CDR3 covers 13 residues. From germline, CDR1 is SNHLY and CDR2 FYNNEI. V trimming: 5 bases; J trimming: 9 bases; junction bases outside the gene matches: 8. This chain's CDR3 is CASSYSTSATQYF. Here the CDR3 DNA reads TGTGCCAGCAGTTACTCCACTAGCGCGACGCAGTATTTT.

In this sample, this clonotype turned up a few times. The chain employs TRBV27 and TRBJ1-6; TRBD1 matches at 7 bases. The V gene end was trimmed by 5 bases and the J gene end by 0 bases; junction bases not matched to a gene: 10. Per germline, CDR1 MNHEY and CDR2 SMNVEV (reference sequence). CDR3 length: 18 amino acids. The chain's CDR3 is CASSRSAWDSSYNSPLHF. CDR3 DNA sequence: TGTGCCAGCAGTCGCAGCGCTTGGGACAGCTCCTATAATTCACCCCTCCACTTT.

This clonotype was observed many times. The chain is built from TRBV6-1 and TRBJ1-1; weak D call: TRBD1 (6 bases). The CDR3 totals 13 residues. Germline V CDR1 and CDR2: MNHNS, SASEGT. Trimming left V 6 bases short and J 11 bases short, with 19 bases between. The CDR3 protein is CASSETLQGSAFF. The CDR3 DNA reads as TGTGCCAGCAGCGAGACCCTACAGGGTTCGGCTTTCTTT.

This clonotype has just a few counts. This chain uses TRBV7-8 with TRBJ1-5, with 9 bases aligning to TRBD1. This CDR3 has 15 residues. CDR1 is SGHVS, CDR2 FQNEAQ, per germline. After removal of 4 bases from V and 4 bases from J, the junction contained 5 bases not matched to a gene. CDR3 coding DNA: TGTGCCAGCAGCTGGACAGGGGATAAAAATCAGCCCCAGCATTTT. Protein product: CASSWTGDKNQPQHF.

This clonotype was found many times. This chain links TRBV5-6 with TRBJ2-7; tentatively, D is TRBD2 (6 bases). The CDR3 covers 17 residues. V lost 0 bases and J 2 bases, leaving 18 bases between the germline ends. CDR1 SGHDT and CDR2 YYEEEE come from the germline V gene. CDR3 sequence (DNA): TGTGCCAGCAGCTTGGAGAGTTTGGCGGGACTGACCTACGAGCAGTACTTC. Translating it yields CASSLESLAGLTYEQYF.

This clonotype occurred a few times. The gene calls are TRBV6-2 or TRBV6-3 and TRBJ2-7; 14 bases align to TRBD2. The ends lost 6 bases at V and 3 bases at J; junction bases unmatched: 7. The CDR3 extends over 16 amino acids. Germline V gene lookup returns CDR1 MNHEY and CDR2 SVGEGT. This CDR3 reads CASRGLAGVGGYEQYF. DNA of the CDR3: TGTGCCAGCAGGGGACTAGCGGGAGTAGGAGGCTACGAGCAGTACTTC.

In this sample, this clonotype turned up many times. The chain links TRBV7-3 to TRBJ1-1; 7 nucleotides align to TRBD1. Germline assignment: CDR1 SGHTA and CDR2 FQGTGA. This CDR3 has 15 residues. J was trimmed by 6 bases and V by 0 bases; bases with no gene match: 7. The DNA for the CDR3 is TGTGCCAGCAGCTTAACGGGACAGCCAGGGTCTGAAGCTTTCTTT. This sequence encodes CASSLTGQPGSEAFF.

V and J are TRBV11-3 and TRBJ2-2, with D possibly TRBD2 on 7 matching bases. Per the germline V gene, CDR1 is SGHNT and CDR2 is YENEEA. CDR3 size: 17 residues. V shed 5 bases and J shed 2 bases, with 18 bases lying between them. CDR3: CASSPPPGGSNTGELFF. CDR3 sequence (DNA): TGTGCCAGCAGCCCCCCCCCGGGGGGCTCAAACACCGGGGAGCTGTTTTTT.

There are many counts of this clonotype. The J gene is TRBJ2-5, the V gene TRBV29-1, with TRBD1 matching 7 bases. V shed 1 base and J 2 bases; nucleotides not matched to a gene: 10. This CDR3 contains 16 residues. The germline CDR1 and CDR2 sequences are SQVTM and ANQGSEA. This chain's CDR3 is CSVEGSAVRGQETQYF. The CDR3 DNA sequence: TGCAGCGTTGAAGGATCGGCTGTCAGGGGGCAAGAGACCCAGTACTTC.

The rearrangement links TRBV6-5 to TRBJ2-5, with 7 bases matching TRBD2. CDR1 is MNHEY and CDR2 is SVGAGI in the germline V gene. CDR3 length equals 15 residues. The V and J ends lost 5 bases and 3 bases, in that order; junction bases with no gene match: 9. In nucleotides, the CDR3 is TGTGCCAGCAGTGACTGGGAGGGAGGGAAAGAGACCCAGTACTTC. Translated, it gives CASSDWEGGKETQYF.

This clonotype has at least ten counts. This chain uses TRBV20-1 with TRBJ2-3; 8 bases are shared with TRBD2. This CDR3 region has 19 residues. The V segment lost 0 bases and the J segment 0 bases; nucleotides outside the gene matches: 14. Germline V lookup: CDR1 DFQATT, CDR2 SNEGSKA (reference sequence). As DNA, the CDR3 is TGCAGTGCTAGAGATCTAAGAGCTAGCGGGCCTACTAGCACAGATACGCAGTATTTT. Protein product: CSARDLRASGPTSTDTQYF.

This clonotype was seen repeatedly, ten times or more. The V call is TRBV28, the J call TRBJ2-7, with 7 bases identical to TRBD1. This CDR3 has 13 residues. After removal of 7 bases from V and 2 bases from J, the junction contained 5 bases not matched to a gene. Germline V CDR1 and CDR2: MDHEN, SYDVKM. The chain's CDR3 is CASMDRKTYEQYF. The CDR3 nucleotides read TGTGCCAGCATGGACAGGAAAACCTACGAGCAGTACTTC.

This clonotype showed up many times. V is TRBV5-1 and J is TRBJ2-1; D gene ambiguous. Trimming removed 0 bases from V and 0 bases from J, with 7 bases in between. Germline CDR1 and CDR2: SGHRS and YFSETQ. The CDR3 totals 15 residues. CDR3 protein: CASSLDLSSYNEQFF. CDR3 sequence (DNA): TGCGCCAGCAGCTTGGACCTTAGCTCCTACAATGAGCAGTTCTTC.